This TCR beta chain was observed in a study of blood T cells in healthy people across ages. Overall study findings and caveats: Changes in expanded clonotypes were possibly confounded, as the CMV status of donors was unknown. Total diversity from one million sequenced T cells was likely underestimated.

Each donor was a healthy Caucasian individual from Russia, aged 6 to 90. Per sample, no less than 5 micrograms of total RNA were extracted. Germline CDR1 is ENHRY and CDR2 is SYGVKD. Between the trimmed V and J ends, which lost 0 bases and 4 bases, there was a span of 10 bases. This CDR3 region has 14 residues. This clonotype was counted ten times or more. Its antigen is as yet unknown. Primers used in a second PCR of about 7 to 12 cycles were a sample-barcoded 5' primer and a J-beta primer mix. In TCRdb, the 5' RACE reads were re-called with MiXCR into one record per CDR3 protein. The table lists roughly 1,500,000 distinct CDR3 sequences, around 42% of them singletons.

The sequence derives from a woman aged 18-29 years in good health. The chain joins TRBV10-3 to TRBJ2-7; D is perhaps TRBD1 (5 bases). Sequencing was performed on blood. The CDR3 nucleotides read TGTGCCATCAGTGAGTCCGGCAGACAGTACGAGCAGTACTTC. This sequence encodes CAISESGRQYEQYF.